This entry is about one TCR beta chain. This sample was included in a study of blood T cell repertoires in COVID-19. In the study overall: The United States, Italy and Spain were the sources of the acute and convalescent COVID-19 samples.

The repertoire was sequenced with immunoSEQ multiplex PCR; TCRdb's copy has only in-frame clones and lacks some. The sample holds some 43,000 clones, 80% to 90% seen once. Sequencing was performed on peripheral blood. This receptor was obtained from a human donor in a cohort sampled during active COVID-19.

The chain's CDR3 is CSASRTTGFNSPLHF. CDR3 bases: TGCAGTGCTAGTCGGACCACGGGGTTCAATTCACCCCTCCACTTT. V is TRBV20-1 and J is TRBJ1-6, with no clear D. Germline values: CDR1 DFQATT, CDR2 SNEGSKA (reference sequence). Trimming removed 3 bases at V and 7 bases at J, with 16 bases between. The CDR3 runs 15 residues.